This TCR beta chain was documented in a study of CD8 T cells in Susac syndrome. General observations from the study: In total CD8+ repertoires, sixteen Susac-specific public clones were found, and in CD8+ TEMRA repertoires, 4 or 5 were found.

The germline V and J ends were trimmed by 0 bases and 10 bases, with 17 bases remaining between them. The germline gives CDR1 SGHDT, CDR2 YYEEEE. The CDR3 covers 15 residues. Reverse transcription of roughly 0.45 to 1 ug RNA used random hexamers. TCR beta CDR3 was amplified by immunoSEQ multiplex PCR. This amplification extended across 54 Vbeta and 13 Jbeta segments. Using its own MiXCR run on the immunoSEQ multiplex PCR reads, TCRdb lists one record per CDR3 protein. The sample carries under 200,000 distinct CDR3 sequences, approximately 95% recorded once. On this clonotype itself: The antigen remains undetermined.

The chain combines TRBV5-6 with TRBJ2-1; D uncertain. The sequence was collected from a human donor with Susac syndrome. Sequencing was performed on CD8+ T cells from PBMCs. The CDR3 nucleotides are TGTGCCAGCAGCTTGGGAGGTGGCGACCGCCAGGAGCAGTTCTTC. Amino acid sequence: CASSLGGGDRQEQFF.